A selection of T cell receptor beta chains follows, all from one sample in a study of early T cells in non-severe SARS-CoV-2 infection. TCRdb re-called the 5' RACE reads with MiXCR, one entry per CDR3 protein. The profile shows about 83,000 distinct CDR3 sequences, roughly 15% of them singletons. Sequencing was done on a sample of whole blood. The receptors derive from an adult who was a healthcare worker with PCR-confirmed SARS-CoV-2 infection or an uninfected control (not recorded which). Each CDR3 is given with its conserved first and last residue.

v_gene: TRBV10-1
j_gene: TRBJ2-2
CDR3aa: CASTPPRQKDTGELFF

v_gene: TRBV18
j_gene: TRBJ1-2
CDR3aa: CASSPEKNYGYTF

v_gene: TRBV19
j_gene: TRBJ2-1
CDR3aa: CASSSKRSSYNEQFF

v_gene: TRBV30
j_gene: TRBJ2-2
CDR3aa: CAWRGTGNTGELFF

v_gene: TRBV11-2
j_gene: TRBJ1-2
CDR3aa: CASSPPGAGDYGYTF

v_gene: TRBV3-1
j_gene: TRBJ2-1
CDR3aa: CASSLKIGTGRYNEQFF

v_gene: TRBV5-1
j_gene: TRBJ2-1
CDR3aa: CASRSNEAGYNEQFF

v_gene: TRBV6-5
j_gene: TRBJ2-7
CDR3aa: CASSSVGTGTSYEQYF

v_gene: TRBV11-2
j_gene: TRBJ1-2
CDR3aa: CASSLRQGPSSRYGYTF

v_gene: TRBV21-1
j_gene: TRBJ1-2
CDR3aa: CASACYSWGIGNYGYTF

v_gene: TRBV25-1
j_gene: TRBJ1-5
CDR3aa: CASSNTGDQPQHF

v_gene: TRBV4-3
j_gene: TRBJ1-3
CDR3aa: CASSQGDRGPGNTIYF

v_gene: TRBV10-1
j_gene: TRBJ2-3
CDR3aa: CASSPVVGTGTDTQYF

v_gene: TRBV10-2
j_gene: TRBJ1-1
CDR3aa: CASSGAGNTEAFF

v_gene: TRBV24-1
j_gene: TRBJ2-1
CDR3aa: CATSQGPTYNEQFF

v_gene: TRBV12-3/TRBV12-4
j_gene: TRBJ1-4
CDR3aa: CASSLLQGAGEKLFF

v_gene: TRBV12-3/TRBV12-4
j_gene: TRBJ2-7
CDR3aa: CASSDRSYEQYF

v_gene: TRBV5-6
j_gene: TRBJ2-1
CDR3aa: CASSWTGTGNEQFF

v_gene: TRBV13
j_gene: TRBJ1-3
CDR3aa: CASSLEGRSSSGNTIYF

v_gene: TRBV5-1
j_gene: TRBJ2-3
CDR3aa: CASSLEMNTDTQYF

v_gene: TRBV20-1
j_gene: TRBJ1-1
CDR3aa: CSARGQYTEAFF

v_gene: TRBV6-4
j_gene: TRBJ2-2
CDR3aa: CASSEQGTFTGELFF

v_gene: TRBV9
j_gene: TRBJ2-4
CDR3aa: CASSVDTGVDSLAKNIQYF

v_gene: TRBV6-6
j_gene: TRBJ1-2
CDR3aa: CASSYLDRGVDGYTF

v_gene: TRBV13
j_gene: TRBJ2-1
CDR3aa: CASSTTFSGGPGNEQFF

v_gene: TRBV5-1
j_gene: TRBJ1-5
CDR3aa: CASSIGTGSQPQHF

v_gene: TRBV6-5
j_gene: TRBJ1-2
CDR3aa: CASSYSSSGVYGYTF

v_gene: TRBV29-1
j_gene: TRBJ2-2
CDR3aa: CSVGRARTNTGELFF

v_gene: TRBV24-1
j_gene: TRBJ2-1
CDR3aa: CATSDSRVPEQFF

v_gene: TRBV5-4
j_gene: TRBJ1-1
CDR3aa: CASRLSGGMVDTEAFF

v_gene: TRBV5-1
j_gene: TRBJ2-5
CDR3aa: CASSYRTSGGGQETQYF

v_gene: TRBV12-5
j_gene: TRBJ1-2
CDR3aa: CASGLVRANYGYTF

v_gene: TRBV2
j_gene: TRBJ1-5
CDR3aa: CASAGFTGDQPQHF

v_gene: TRBV6-2/TRBV6-3
j_gene: TRBJ2-1
CDR3aa: CASTHTRRNEQFF

v_gene: TRBV14
j_gene: TRBJ1-1
CDR3aa: CASSQDWRGMPEAFF

v_gene: TRBV18
j_gene: TRBJ2-5
CDR3aa: CASSPQGHSQETQYF

v_gene: TRBV9
j_gene: TRBJ2-1
CDR3aa: CASSGDSGGGHSEQFF

v_gene: TRBV6-6
j_gene: TRBJ2-3
CDR3aa: CASSYRSSGGTDTQYF

v_gene: TRBV3-1
j_gene: TRBJ2-1
CDR3aa: CASSQRGAGQFF

v_gene: TRBV12-3/TRBV12-4
j_gene: TRBJ1-2
CDR3aa: CASSRNSSPTF

v_gene: TRBV13
j_gene: TRBJ1-4
CDR3aa: CASSRETGLPGEKLFF

v_gene: TRBV5-6
j_gene: TRBJ1-2
CDR3aa: CASSLEDRAYGYTF

v_gene: TRBV7-9
j_gene: TRBJ1-2
CDR3aa: CASSRDRFNYGYTF

v_gene: TRBV12-3/TRBV12-4
j_gene: TRBJ2-2
CDR3aa: CASVRREVGELFF

v_gene: TRBV20-1
j_gene: TRBJ1-6
CDR3aa: CSARDRPSSYNSPLHF

v_gene: TRBV12-3/TRBV12-4
j_gene: TRBJ1-1
CDR3aa: CASSTGRNGEAFF

v_gene: TRBV5-1
j_gene: TRBJ1-4
CDR3aa: CASSRTGQGAEEKLFF

v_gene: TRBV6-1
j_gene: TRBJ2-2
CDR3aa: CASSEHTDTGELFF

v_gene: TRBV6-6
j_gene: TRBJ2-7
CDR3aa: CASRSDAGLQYF

v_gene: TRBV7-7
j_gene: TRBJ2-6
CDR3aa: CASAPLVPGANVLTF